Given below is one T cell receptor beta chain in context. In the original processing: The assay estimated nucleated cells by amplifying reference gene primers. Only in-frame clones appear in the TCRdb table, and some are missing; sequencing was by immunoSEQ multiplex PCR. V, J and clone size are taken as reported in that table, and D and trimming were inferred from the DNA itself. The profile covers under 200,000 clones, with 88% appearing a single time and 20% to 30% taken by the ten largest. The sample is drawn from a study of blood T cell repertoires in COVID-19. Whole-study context: The United States, Italy and Spain supplied acute and convalescent COVID-19 samples. Sample material is recorded as cDNA or gDNA derived from T cells, B-cell-depleted T cells, or PBMCs.

From germline, CDR1 is SGHRS and CDR2 YFSETQ. The CDR3 runs 14 residues. The J segment lost 5 bases and the V segment lost 4 bases, leaving 7 bases of the junction unmatched. The chain uses TRBV5-1 and TRBJ2-7, with 9 bases that match TRBD1. Input material: peripheral blood. This TCR was sampled from a man in his 60s with acute or convalescent COVID-19. In DNA, the CDR3 is TGCGCCAGCAGCGCGGGACAGGGTCTGGACGAGCAGTACTTC. Its translation: CASSAGQGLDEQYF.